Presented here are 2 T cell receptor beta chains from one specimen sequenced in a study of shared clonotypes between healthy human individuals. Sequencing used immunoSEQ multiplex PCR; TCRdb keeps in-frame clones, though not all of them. The sample yields millions of clones, around nine tenths seen once. Sequenced: naive CD4+ T cells sorted from blood. Subset here: CD45RA+ positively selected. The receptors here all came from a man aged 18 to 30 in good health.

The gene calls are TRBV2 and TRBJ2-7, with a tentative D call TRBD2 (6 bases). Trimming removed 6 bases from V and 4 bases from J, with 16 bases in between. CDR3 length: 14 residues. The germline V gene encodes CDR1 SNHLY and CDR2 FYNNEI. This CDR3 is CASSGGRRAYEQYF. The CDR3 DNA is TGTGCCAGCAGCGGAGGGCGGAGGGCTTACGAGCAGTACTTC.

The J gene is TRBJ1-4, the V gene TRBV27, with D unclear. CDR3 length equals 16 residues. V lost 2 bases, J lost 7 bases, and 17 bases lay in between. In germline, CDR1 is MNHEY, CDR2 SMNVEV (reference sequence). CDR3 DNA sequence: TGTGCCAGCAGTTTAAAATCCGGCGAGGCGGGTGAAAAACTGTTTTTT. Its protein is CASSLKSGEAGEKLFF. Using reference TRBV27 and TRBJ1-4 for the parts outside the CDR3, the full variable domain is EAQVTQNPRYLITVTGKKLTVTCSQNMNHEYMSWYRQDPGLGLRQIYYSMNVEVTDKGDVPEGYKVSRKEKRNFPLILESPSPNQTSLYFCASSLKSGEAGEKLFFGSGTQLSVL.